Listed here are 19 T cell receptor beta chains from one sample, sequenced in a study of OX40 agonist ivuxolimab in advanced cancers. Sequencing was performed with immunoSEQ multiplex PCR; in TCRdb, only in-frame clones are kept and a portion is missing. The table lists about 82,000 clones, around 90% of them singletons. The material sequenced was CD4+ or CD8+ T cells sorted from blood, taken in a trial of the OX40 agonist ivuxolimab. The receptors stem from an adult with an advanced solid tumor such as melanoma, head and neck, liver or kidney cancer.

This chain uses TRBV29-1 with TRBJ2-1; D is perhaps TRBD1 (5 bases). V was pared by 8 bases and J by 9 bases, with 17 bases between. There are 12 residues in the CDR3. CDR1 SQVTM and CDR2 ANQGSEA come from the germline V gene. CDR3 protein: CSWTRTTGEQFF. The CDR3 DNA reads TGCAGCTGGACACGAACTACAGGTGAGCAGTTCTTC.

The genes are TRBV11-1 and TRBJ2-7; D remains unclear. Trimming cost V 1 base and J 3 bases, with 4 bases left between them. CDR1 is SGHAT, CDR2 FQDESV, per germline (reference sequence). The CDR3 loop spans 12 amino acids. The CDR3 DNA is TGTGCCAGCAGCTTAGGGGACTACGAGCAGTACTTC. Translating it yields CASSLGDYEQYF.

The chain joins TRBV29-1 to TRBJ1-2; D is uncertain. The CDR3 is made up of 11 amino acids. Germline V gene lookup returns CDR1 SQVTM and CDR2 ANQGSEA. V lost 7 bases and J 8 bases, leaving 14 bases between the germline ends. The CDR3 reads CSAREGGGYTF. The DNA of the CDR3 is TGCAGCGCCCGCGAGGGTGGAGGCTACACCTTC.

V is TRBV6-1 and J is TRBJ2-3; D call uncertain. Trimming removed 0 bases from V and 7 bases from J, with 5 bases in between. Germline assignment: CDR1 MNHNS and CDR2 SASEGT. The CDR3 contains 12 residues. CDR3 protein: CASSEAQNTQYF. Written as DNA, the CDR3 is TGTGCCAGCAGTGAAGCGCAAAATACGCAGTATTTT.

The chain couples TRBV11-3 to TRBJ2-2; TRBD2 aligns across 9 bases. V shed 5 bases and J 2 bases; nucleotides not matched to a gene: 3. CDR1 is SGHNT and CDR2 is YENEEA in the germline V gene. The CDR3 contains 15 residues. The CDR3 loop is CASSLSGGNTGELFF. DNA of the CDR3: TGTGCCAGCAGCCTTAGCGGGGGTAACACCGGGGAGCTGTTTTTT.

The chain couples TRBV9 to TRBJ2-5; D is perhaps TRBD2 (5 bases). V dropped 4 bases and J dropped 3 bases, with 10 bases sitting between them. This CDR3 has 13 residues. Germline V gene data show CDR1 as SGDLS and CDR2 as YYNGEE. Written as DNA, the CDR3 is TGTGCCAGCAGCCGAGCGGAAGAAGAGACCCAGTACTTC. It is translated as CASSRAEEETQYF.

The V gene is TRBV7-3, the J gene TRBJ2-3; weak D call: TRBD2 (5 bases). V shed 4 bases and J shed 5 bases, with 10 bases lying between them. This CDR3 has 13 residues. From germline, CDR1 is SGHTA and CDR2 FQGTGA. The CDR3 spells CASSYGNQDTQYF. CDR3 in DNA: TGTGCCAGCAGCTACGGGAATCAAGATACGCAGTATTTT.

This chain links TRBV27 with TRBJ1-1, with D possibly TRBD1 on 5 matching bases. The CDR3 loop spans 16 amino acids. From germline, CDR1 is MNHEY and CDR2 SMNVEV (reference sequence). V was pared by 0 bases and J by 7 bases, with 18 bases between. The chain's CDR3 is CASSLSGRARSGEAFF. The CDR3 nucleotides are TGTGCCAGCAGTTTATCTGGCAGGGCACGGAGTGGTGAAGCTTTCTTT.

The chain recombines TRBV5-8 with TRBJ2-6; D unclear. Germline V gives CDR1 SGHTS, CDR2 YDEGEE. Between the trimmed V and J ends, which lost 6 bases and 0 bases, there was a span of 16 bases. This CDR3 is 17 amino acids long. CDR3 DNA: TGTGCCAGCATCAACCGGAGAGTTCACTCTGGGGCCAACGTCCTGACTTTC. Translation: CASINRRVHSGANVLTF. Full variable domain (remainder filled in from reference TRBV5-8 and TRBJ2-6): EAGVTQSPTHLIKTRGQQATLRCSPISGHTSVYWYQQALGLGLQFLLWYDEGEERNRGNFPPRFSGRQFPNYSSELNVNALELEDSALYLCASINRRVHSGANVLTFGAGSRLTVL.

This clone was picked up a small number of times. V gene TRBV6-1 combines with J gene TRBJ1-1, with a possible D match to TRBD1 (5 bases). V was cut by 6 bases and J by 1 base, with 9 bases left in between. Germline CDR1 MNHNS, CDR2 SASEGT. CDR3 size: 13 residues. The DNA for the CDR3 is TGTGCCAGCAGCAGGGCTGAGAACACTGAAGCTTTCTTT. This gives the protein CASSRAENTEAFF.

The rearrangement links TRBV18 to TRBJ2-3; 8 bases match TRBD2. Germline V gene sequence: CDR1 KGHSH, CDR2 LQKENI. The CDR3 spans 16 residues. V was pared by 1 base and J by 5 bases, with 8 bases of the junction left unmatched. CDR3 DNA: TGTGCCAGCTCACCACAGCAAGCGGGAGTGAAAGATACGCAGTATTTT. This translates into CASSPQQAGVKDTQYF.

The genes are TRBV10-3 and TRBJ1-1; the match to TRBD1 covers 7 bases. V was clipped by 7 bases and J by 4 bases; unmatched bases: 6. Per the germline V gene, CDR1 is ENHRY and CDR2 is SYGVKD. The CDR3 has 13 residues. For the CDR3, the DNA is TGTGCCATCAAAAACCAGGGGGGCACTGAAGCTTTCTTT. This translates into CAIKNQGGTEAFF.

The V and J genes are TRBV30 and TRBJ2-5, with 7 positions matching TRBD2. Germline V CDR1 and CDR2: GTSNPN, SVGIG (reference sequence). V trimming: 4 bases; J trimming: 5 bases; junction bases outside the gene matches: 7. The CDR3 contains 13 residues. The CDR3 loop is CAWTLASGETQYF. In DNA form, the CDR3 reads TGTGCCTGGACACTAGCGAGTGGGGAGACCCAGTACTTC.

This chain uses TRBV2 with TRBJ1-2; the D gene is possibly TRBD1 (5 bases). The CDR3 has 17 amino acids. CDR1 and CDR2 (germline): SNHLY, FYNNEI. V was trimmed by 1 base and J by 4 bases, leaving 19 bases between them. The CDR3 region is CASSEVGRVLTSYGYTF. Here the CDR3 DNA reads TGTGCCAGCAGTGAAGTAGGCAGGGTTTTGACATCCTATGGCTACACCTTC.

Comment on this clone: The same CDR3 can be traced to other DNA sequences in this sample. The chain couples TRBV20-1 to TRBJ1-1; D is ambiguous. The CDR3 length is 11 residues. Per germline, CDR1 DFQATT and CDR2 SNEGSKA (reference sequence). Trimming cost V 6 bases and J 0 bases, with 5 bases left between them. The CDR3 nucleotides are TGCAGTGCCCGCGTGAACACTGAAGCTTTCTTT. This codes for CSARVNTEAFF.

CDR3 region: CASSPDGQGGQPQHF. CDR3 in DNA: TGTGCCAGCAGCCCAGACGGTCAGGGGGGACAGCCCCAGCATTTT. The chain joins TRBV7-8 to TRBJ1-5; 7 bases map to TRBD1. V shed 5 bases and J 7 bases; nucleotides not matched to a gene: 11. The CDR3 runs to 15 residues. CDR1 and CDR2 from the germline V gene are SGHVS and FQNEAQ.

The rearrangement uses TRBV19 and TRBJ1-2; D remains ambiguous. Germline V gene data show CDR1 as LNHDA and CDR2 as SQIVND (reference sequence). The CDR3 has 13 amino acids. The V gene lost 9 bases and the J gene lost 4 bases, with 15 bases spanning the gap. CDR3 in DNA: TGTGCCAGCCGAGGGTTCGTTCTCTATGGCTACACCTTC. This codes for CASRGFVLYGYTF.

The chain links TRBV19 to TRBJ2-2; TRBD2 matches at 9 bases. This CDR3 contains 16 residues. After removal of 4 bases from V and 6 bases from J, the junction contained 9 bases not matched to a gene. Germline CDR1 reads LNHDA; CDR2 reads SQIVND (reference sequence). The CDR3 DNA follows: TGTGCCAGTAGTAGGGGGACTAGCAGGAGGGCCGGGGAGCTGTTTTTT. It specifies CASSRGTSRRAGELFF.

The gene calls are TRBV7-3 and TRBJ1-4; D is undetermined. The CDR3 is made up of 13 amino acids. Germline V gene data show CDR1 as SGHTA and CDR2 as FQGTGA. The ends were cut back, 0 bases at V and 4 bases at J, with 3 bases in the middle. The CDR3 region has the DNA TGTGCCAGCAGCTTAACAAGTAATGAAAAACTGTTTTTT. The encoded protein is CASSLTSNEKLFF.